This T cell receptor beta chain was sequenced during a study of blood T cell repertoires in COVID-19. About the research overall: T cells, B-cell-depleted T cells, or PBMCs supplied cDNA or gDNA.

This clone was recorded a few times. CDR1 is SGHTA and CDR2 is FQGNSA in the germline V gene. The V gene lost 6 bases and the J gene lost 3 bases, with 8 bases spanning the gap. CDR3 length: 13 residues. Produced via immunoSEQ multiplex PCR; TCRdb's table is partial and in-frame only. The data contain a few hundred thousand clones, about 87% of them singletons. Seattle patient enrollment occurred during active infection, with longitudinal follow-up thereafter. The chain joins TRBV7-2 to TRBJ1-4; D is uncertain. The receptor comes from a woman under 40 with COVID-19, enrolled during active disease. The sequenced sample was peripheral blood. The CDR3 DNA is TGTGCCAGCAGACGGACTGCTAATGAAAAACTGTTTTTT. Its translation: CASRRTANEKLFF.